The rows below give T cell receptor beta chains drawn from one sample of a study of blood T cell repertoires in COVID-19. Using immunoSEQ multiplex PCR, the repertoire was profiled, and TCRdb retains in-frame clones only, with some absent. Among 400,000 or so clones listed, about 87% were seen once. Sequenced input: PBMCs or T cells enriched from blood (not recorded which). Every receptor here comes from a man aged 35 to 55 in a cohort exposed to, infected with or recovered from COVID-19 (not recorded which). The CDR3 runs from the conserved cysteine through the conserved F or W. A D gene is named only where the DNA matches it firmly. The size field is filled for only some rows; it gives once, few, many or a size class.

d_gene | j_gene | abundance | v_gene | CDR3aa | CDR3nt
- | TRBJ1-2 | few | TRBV2 | CASSEGQGPNYGYTF | TGTGCCAGCAGTGAAGGGCAGGGGCCTAACTATGGCTACACCTTC
- | TRBJ1-2 | - | TRBV10-2 | CASTPWAHGEGYGYTF | TGCGCCAGCACCCCTTGGGCCCACGGTGAGGGCTATGGCTACACCTTC
TRBD1 | TRBJ1-2 | - | TRBV7-9 | CASSLGTGDYGYTF | TGTGCCAGCAGCCTCGGGACAGGGGATTACGGCTACACCTTC
TRBD1 | TRBJ2-3 | - | TRBV28 | CASSLGTGLLDTQYF | TGTGCCAGCAGTTTAGGGACAGGGCTATTAGATACGCAGTATTTT
TRBD2 | TRBJ2-3 | - | TRBV24-1 | CATSDSSGWGDTQYF | TGTGCCACCAGTGATTCTAGCGGTTGGGGGGATACGCAGTATTTT
TRBD1 | TRBJ1-1 | - | TRBV7-9 | CASIRQGTGGTEAFF | TGTGCCAGCATTAGACAGGGAACAGGGGGCACTGAAGCTTTCTTT
TRBD1 | TRBJ2-7 | - | TRBV5-1 | CASSIAGTGRFYEQYF | TGCGCCAGCAGCATTGCCGGGACAGGGAGATTTTACGAGCAGTACTTC
TRBD1 | TRBJ1-1 | few | TRBV5-4 | CASSPTGGQAFF | TGTGCCAGCAGCCCGACAGGGGGGCAAGCTTTCTTT
- | TRBJ2-1 | - | TRBV4-2 | CASSQEVGEQFF | TGTGCCAGCAGCCAAGAGGTCGGGGAGCAGTTCTTC
- | TRBJ1-2 | - | TRBV18 | CASSPTGPYGYTF | TGTGCCAGCTCACCGACAGGACCCTATGGCTACACCTTC
TRBD2 | TRBJ2-7 | - | TRBV10-1 | CASSESRPSGSYEQYF | TGCGCCAGCAGTGAGTCGAGGCCTAGCGGGAGCTACGAGCAGTACTTC
TRBD2 | TRBJ2-7 | - | TRBV3-1/TRBV3-2 | CASSPRTSGERNEQYF | TGTGCCAGCAGCCCAAGGACTAGCGGGGAAAGAAACGAGCAGTACTTC
- | TRBJ2-7 | - | TRBV5-1 | CASSKERDFGQYF | TGCGCCAGCAGCAAGGAGAGGGACTTTGGGCAGTACTTC
TRBD2 | TRBJ2-1 | few | TRBV6-2/TRBV6-3 | CASSSHTSGTYNEQFF | TGTGCCAGCAGTTCTCATACTAGCGGGACCTACAATGAGCAGTTCTTC
- | TRBJ1-6 | few | TRBV30 | CAWSVVNTNSPLHF | TGTGCCTGGAGTGTAGTCAACACCAATTCACCCCTCCACTTT
- | TRBJ2-7 | - | TRBV18 | CASSPRGSEQYF | TGTGCCAGCTCACCACGAGGGAGTGAGCAGTACTTC
TRBD2 | TRBJ2-2 | - | TRBV13 | CASSLWFASGAANTGELFF | TGTGCCAGCAGCTTATGGTTCGCTAGCGGGGCCGCGAACACCGGGGAGCTGTTTTTT
TRBD1 | TRBJ2-3 | - | TRBV28 | CASSLWRTGNKDTQYF | TGTGCCAGCAGTTTATGGCGGACAGGGAATAAAGATACGCAGTATTTT
- | TRBJ1-1 | - | TRBV18 | CASSTGGVRNTEAFF | TGTGCCAGCTCAACCGGAGGGGTAAGGAACACTGAAGCTTTCTTT
- | TRBJ2-2 | - | TRBV3-1/TRBV3-2 | CASKGGLDSGELFF | TGTGCCAGCAAGGGGGGGCTAGATTCCGGGGAGCTGTTTTTT
TRBD1 | TRBJ1-4 | - | TRBV5-1 | CASSLDRANEKLFF | TGCGCCAGCAGCCTTGACAGGGCTAATGAAAAACTGTTTTTT
TRBD2 | TRBJ2-5 | - | TRBV24-1 | CATSDFLTSGEVETQYF | TGTGCCACCAGTGACTTTTTGACTAGCGGAGAAGTAGAGACCCAGTACTTC
- | TRBJ1-4 | few | TRBV7-9 | CASSLGQTTTNEKLFF | TGTGCCAGCAGCTTAGGACAGACCACAACTAATGAAAAACTGTTTTTT
- | TRBJ1-5 | - | TRBV6-1 | CASSDSDNSWNRPQHF | TGTGCCAGCAGTGATTCTGACAATTCTTGGAACCGGCCCCAGCATTTT
- | TRBJ2-3 | - | TRBV30 | CAWSVRQAYTDTQYF | TGTGCCTGGAGTGTACGTCAGGCCTACACAGATACGCAGTATTTT
TRBD1 | TRBJ1-4 | once | TRBV27 | CASAGQANEKLFF | TGTGCCAGCGCCGGACAGGCTAATGAAAAACTGTTTTTT
- | TRBJ2-1 | - | TRBV20-1 | CSASHSEYNEQFF | TGCAGTGCTAGTCATAGCGAGTACAATGAGCAGTTCTTC